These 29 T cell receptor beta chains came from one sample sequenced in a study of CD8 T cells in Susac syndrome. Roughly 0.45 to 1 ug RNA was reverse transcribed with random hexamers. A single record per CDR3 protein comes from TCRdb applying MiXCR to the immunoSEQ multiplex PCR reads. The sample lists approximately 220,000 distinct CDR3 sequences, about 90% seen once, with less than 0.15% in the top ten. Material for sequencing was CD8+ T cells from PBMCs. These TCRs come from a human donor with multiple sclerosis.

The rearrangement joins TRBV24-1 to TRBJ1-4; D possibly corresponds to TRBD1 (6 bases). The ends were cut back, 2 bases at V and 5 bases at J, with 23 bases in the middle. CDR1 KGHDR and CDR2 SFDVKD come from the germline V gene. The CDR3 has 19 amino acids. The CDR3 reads CATSDWGRTEAGENEKLFF. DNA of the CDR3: TGTGCCACCAGTGATTGGGGGAGGACAGAAGCGGGCGAAAATGAAAAACTGTTTTTT.

CDR3 sequence reads: CASSNRGQGRIYEQYF. The CDR3 bases are TGTGCCAGCAGCAACCGAGGACAGGGGAGAATCTACGAGCAGTACTTC. The chain carries TRBV5-6 and TRBJ2-7; 9 bases match TRBD1. V lost 4 bases, J lost 3 bases, and 11 bases stayed unmatched. There are 16 residues in the CDR3. The germline V gene encodes CDR1 SGHDT and CDR2 YYEEEE.

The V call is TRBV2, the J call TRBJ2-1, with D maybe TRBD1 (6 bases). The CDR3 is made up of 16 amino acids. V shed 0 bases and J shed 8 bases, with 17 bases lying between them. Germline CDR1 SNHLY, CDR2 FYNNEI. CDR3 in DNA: TGTGCCAGCAGTGAAGCGTCTGATCTCTGGGGGCATGAGCAGTTCTTC. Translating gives CASSEASDLWGHEQFF.

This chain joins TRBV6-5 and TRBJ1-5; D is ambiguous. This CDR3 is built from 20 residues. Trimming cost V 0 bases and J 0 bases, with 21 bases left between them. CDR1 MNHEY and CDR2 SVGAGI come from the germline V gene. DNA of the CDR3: TGTGCCAGCAGTTACTCAGTGGTCCGGACGGAGGGTTATAGCAATCAGCCCCAGCATTTT. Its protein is CASSYSVVRTEGYSNQPQHF.

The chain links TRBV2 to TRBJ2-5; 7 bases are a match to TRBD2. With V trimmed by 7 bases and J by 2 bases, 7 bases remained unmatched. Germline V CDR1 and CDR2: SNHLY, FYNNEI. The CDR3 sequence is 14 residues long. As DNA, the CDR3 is TGTGCCAGCAACCCCGGGACTACTCAAGAGACCCAGTACTTC. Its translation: CASNPGTTQETQYF.

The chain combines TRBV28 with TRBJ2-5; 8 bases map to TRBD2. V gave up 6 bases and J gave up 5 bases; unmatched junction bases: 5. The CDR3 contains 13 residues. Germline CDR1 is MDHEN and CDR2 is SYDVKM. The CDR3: CASSGGGWETQYF. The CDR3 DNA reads TGTGCCAGCAGCGGGGGGGGATGGGAGACCCAGTACTTC.

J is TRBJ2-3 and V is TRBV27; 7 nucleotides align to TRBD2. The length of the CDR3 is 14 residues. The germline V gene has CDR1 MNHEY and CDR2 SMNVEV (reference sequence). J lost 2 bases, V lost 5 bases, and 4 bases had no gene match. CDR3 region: CASSRLAYTDTQYF. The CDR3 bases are TGTGCCAGCAGTCGACTAGCATACACAGATACGCAGTATTTT.

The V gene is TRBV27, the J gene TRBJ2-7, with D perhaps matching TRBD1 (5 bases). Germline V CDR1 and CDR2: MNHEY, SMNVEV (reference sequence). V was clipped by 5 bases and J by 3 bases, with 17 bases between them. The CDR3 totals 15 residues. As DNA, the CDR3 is TGTGCCAGCAGTCTAGGGGATATTCCCTACTACGAGCAGTACTTC. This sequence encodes CASSLGDIPYYEQYF.

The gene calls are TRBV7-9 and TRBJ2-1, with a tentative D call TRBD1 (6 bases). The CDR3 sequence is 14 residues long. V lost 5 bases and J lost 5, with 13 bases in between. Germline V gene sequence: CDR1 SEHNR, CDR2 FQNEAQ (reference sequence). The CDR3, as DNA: TGTGCCAGCAGCGCATCCGGGACACACAATGAGCAGTTCTTC. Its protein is CASSASGTHNEQFF.

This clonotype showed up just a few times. CDR3 sequence: CASSWNLQGATYEQYF. The CDR3 bases are TGTGCCAGTAGCTGGAACCTACAGGGGGCTACCTACGAGCAGTACTTC. The rearrangement links TRBV19 to TRBJ2-7; 9 nucleotides line up with TRBD1. From germline, CDR1 is LNHDA and CDR2 SQIVND (reference sequence). The CDR3 has 16 amino acids. J lost 2 bases, V lost 6 bases, and 11 bases had no gene match.

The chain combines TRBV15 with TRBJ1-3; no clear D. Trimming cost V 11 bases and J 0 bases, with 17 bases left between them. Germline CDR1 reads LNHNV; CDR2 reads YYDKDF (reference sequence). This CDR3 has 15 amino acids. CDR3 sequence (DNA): TGTGCCGCGACTGGAGACCCTATCTCTGGAAACACCATATATTTT. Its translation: CAATGDPISGNTIYF.

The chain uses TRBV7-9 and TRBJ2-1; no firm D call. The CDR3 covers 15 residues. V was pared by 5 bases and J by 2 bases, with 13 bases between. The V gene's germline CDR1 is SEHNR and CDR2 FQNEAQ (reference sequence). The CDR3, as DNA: TGTGCCAGCAGCGCCAGTGAGGCGGCCTACAATGAGCAGTTCTTC. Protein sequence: CASSASEAAYNEQFF.

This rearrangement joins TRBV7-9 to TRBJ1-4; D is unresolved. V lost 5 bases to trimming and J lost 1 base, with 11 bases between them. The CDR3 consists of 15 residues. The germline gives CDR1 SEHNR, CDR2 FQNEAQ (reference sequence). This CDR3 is CASSQPAGTNEKLFF. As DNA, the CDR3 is TGTGCCAGCAGCCAACCGGCGGGAACTAATGAAAAACTGTTTTTT.

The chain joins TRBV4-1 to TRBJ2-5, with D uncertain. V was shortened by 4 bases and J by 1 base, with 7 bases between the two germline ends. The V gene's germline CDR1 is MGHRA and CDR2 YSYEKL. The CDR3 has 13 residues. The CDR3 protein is CASSLSIQETQYF. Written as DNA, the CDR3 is TGCGCCAGCAGCCTGAGTATCCAAGAGACCCAGTACTTC.

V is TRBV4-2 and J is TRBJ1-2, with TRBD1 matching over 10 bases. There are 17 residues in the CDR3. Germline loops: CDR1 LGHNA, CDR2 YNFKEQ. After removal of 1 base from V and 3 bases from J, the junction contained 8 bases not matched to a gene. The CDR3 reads CASSQAYRDRGYYGYTF. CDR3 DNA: TGTGCCAGCAGCCAAGCATACCGGGACAGGGGTTACTATGGCTACACCTTC.

The CDR3 sequence is CSAVGTSGENEQFF. CDR3 in DNA: TGCAGCGCCGTTGGGACTAGCGGGGAGAATGAGCAGTTCTTC. The J gene is TRBJ2-1, the V gene TRBV29-1; 13 positions agree with TRBD2. The CDR3 has 14 amino acids. V was pared by 7 bases and J by 7 bases, with 7 bases of the junction left unmatched. Germline values: CDR1 SQVTM, CDR2 ANQGSEA.

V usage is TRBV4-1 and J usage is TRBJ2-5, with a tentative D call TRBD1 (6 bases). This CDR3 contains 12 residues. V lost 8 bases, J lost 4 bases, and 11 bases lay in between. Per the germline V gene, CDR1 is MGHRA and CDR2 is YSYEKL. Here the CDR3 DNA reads TGCGCCAGCGGGGACAATAGAGAGACCCAGTACTTC. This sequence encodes CASGDNRETQYF.

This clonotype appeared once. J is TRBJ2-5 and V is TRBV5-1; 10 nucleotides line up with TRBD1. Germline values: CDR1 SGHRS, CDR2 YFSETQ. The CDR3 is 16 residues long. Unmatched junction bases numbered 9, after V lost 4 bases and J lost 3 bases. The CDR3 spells CASSPRQGADEETQYF. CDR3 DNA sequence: TGCGCCAGCAGCCCACGACAGGGGGCGGATGAAGAGACCCAGTACTTC.

The CDR3 loop reads CASSYAGIDQPQHF. The CDR3 coding sequence is TGTGCCAGCAGTTACGCAGGGATTGATCAGCCCCAGCATTTT. The V call is TRBV6-2 or TRBV6-3, the J call TRBJ1-5; D is possibly TRBD1 (5 bases). Germline values: CDR1 MNHEY, CDR2 SVGEGT. The V end was cut by 2 bases, the J end by 5 bases, with 10 bases between. The CDR3 totals 14 residues.

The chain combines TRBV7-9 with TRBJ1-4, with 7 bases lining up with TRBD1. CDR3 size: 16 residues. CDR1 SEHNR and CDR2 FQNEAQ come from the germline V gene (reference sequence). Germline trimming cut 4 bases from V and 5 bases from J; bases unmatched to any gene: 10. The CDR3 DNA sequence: TGTGCCAGCAGCTACCCACCCGGGACAGCGAATGAAAAACTGTTTTTT. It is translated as CASSYPPGTANEKLFF.

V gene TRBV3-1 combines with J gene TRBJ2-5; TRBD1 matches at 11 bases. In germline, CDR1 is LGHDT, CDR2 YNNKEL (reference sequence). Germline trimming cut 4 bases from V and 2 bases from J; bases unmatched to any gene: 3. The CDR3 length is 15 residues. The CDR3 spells CASSPGQGDQETQYF. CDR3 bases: TGTGCCAGCAGCCCGGGACAGGGGGATCAAGAGACCCAGTACTTC.

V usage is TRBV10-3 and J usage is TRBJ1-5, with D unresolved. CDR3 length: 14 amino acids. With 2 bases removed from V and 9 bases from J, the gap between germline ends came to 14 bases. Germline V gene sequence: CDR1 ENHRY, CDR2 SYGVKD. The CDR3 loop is CAISEGWRVWPQHF. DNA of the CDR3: TGTGCCATCAGTGAGGGGTGGCGAGTCTGGCCCCAGCATTTT.

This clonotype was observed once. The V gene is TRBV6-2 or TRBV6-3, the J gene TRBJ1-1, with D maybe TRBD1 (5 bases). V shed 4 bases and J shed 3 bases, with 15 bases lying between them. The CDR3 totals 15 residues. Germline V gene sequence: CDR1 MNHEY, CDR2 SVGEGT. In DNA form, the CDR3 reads TGTGCCAGCAGTTGGGGACCCGGGGGGGACACTGAAGCTTTCTTT. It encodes CASSWGPGGDTEAFF.

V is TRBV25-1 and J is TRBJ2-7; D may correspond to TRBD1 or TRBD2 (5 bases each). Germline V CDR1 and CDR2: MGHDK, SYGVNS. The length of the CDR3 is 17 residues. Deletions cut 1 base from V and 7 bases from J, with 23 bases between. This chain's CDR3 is CASSESPGPGSWGEQYF. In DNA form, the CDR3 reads TGTGCCAGCAGTGAATCCCCTGGGCCAGGATCCTGGGGGGAGCAGTACTTC.

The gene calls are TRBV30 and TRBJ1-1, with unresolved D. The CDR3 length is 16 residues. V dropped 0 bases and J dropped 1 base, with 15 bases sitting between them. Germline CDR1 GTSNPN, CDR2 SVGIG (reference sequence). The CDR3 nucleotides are TGTGCCTGGAGTGTAGGTTTTTTTCAGACGAACACTGAAGCTTTCTTT. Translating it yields CAWSVGFFQTNTEAFF.

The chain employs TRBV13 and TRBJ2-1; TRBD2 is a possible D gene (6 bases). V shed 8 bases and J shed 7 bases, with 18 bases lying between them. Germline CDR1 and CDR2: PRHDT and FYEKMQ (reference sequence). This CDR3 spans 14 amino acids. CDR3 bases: TGTGCCAGCTCGACCCCCGGGACTGCGAATGAGCAGTTCTTC. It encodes CASSTPGTANEQFF.

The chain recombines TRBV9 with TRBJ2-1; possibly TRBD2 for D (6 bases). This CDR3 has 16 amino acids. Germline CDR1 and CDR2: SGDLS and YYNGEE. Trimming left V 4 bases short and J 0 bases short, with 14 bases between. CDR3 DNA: TGTGCCAGCAGCCCACCTGCGGGAATCTCCTACAATGAGCAGTTCTTC. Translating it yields CASSPPAGISYNEQFF.

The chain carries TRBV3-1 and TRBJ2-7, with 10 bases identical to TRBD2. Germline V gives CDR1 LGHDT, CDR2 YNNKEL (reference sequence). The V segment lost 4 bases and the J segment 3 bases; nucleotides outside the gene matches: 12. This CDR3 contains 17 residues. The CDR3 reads CASSRSLDLAGDYEQYF. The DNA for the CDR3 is TGTGCCAGCAGCCGATCACTTGATCTAGCGGGAGACTACGAGCAGTACTTC.

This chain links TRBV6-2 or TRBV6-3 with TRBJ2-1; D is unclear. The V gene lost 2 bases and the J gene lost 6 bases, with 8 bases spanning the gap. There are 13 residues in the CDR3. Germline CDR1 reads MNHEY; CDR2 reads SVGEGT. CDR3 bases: TGTGCCAGCAGTTACGGGCAGAGCAATGAGCAGTTCTTC. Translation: CASSYGQSNEQFF.